These 23 T cell receptor beta chains originate from one sample sequenced in a study of CD8 T cells in Susac syndrome. Random-hexamer reverse transcription was applied to 0.5 to 1 ug RNA. TCRdb fed the immunoSEQ multiplex PCR reads into MiXCR, producing one record per CDR3 protein. The repertoire holds 150,000 to 200,000 distinct CDR3 sequences, with less than 95% as singletons. Sequenced input: CD4+ T cells from PBMCs. The source is a human donor with multiple sclerosis.

The genes are TRBV29-1 and TRBJ2-7; D remains ambiguous. CDR1 and CDR2 from the germline V gene are SQVTM and ANQGSEA. V was clipped by 4 bases and J by 11 bases, with 15 bases between them. The length of the CDR3 is 11 residues. Here the CDR3 reads CSVVGTQQEYF. The CDR3 coding sequence is TGCAGCGTTGTCGGAACTCAGCAAGAGTACTTC.

The chain is built from TRBV20-1 and TRBJ1-2; no firm D call. Trimming pared 6 bases from V and 4 bases from J, leaving 12 bases between. The CDR3 spans 12 residues. The V gene's germline CDR1 is DFQATT and CDR2 SNEGSKA (reference sequence). The CDR3 DNA reads TGCAGTGCCCAGCCGTGGGGCTATGGCTACACCTTC. The encoded protein is CSAQPWGYGYTF.

The chain links TRBV12-5 to TRBJ2-5; D is perhaps TRBD2 (5 bases). Germline-derived CDR1 and CDR2 are LGHNT and FRNRAP. This CDR3 has 13 residues. Trimming stripped 1 base from V and 9 bases from J, with 12 bases between. Here the CDR3 reads CASGLGGNGAQYF. CDR3 nucleotides: TGTGCTAGTGGTTTGGGGGGTAACGGGGCCCAGTACTTC.

The chain combines TRBV4-3 with TRBJ2-6; no clear D gene. The CDR3 extends over 17 amino acids. V was trimmed by 0 bases and J by 5 bases, leaving 14 bases between them. CDR1 is LGHNA and CDR2 is YSLEER in the germline V gene. In DNA form, the CDR3 reads TGCGCCAGCAGCCAAGATCTAAGAACGAATTGGGCCAACGTCCTGACTTTC. It codes for CASSQDLRTNWANVLTF.

This clonotype was found once. J is TRBJ2-4 and V is TRBV29-1, with D perhaps assigned TRBD1 or TRBD2 (5 bases each). Trimming removed 3 bases at V and 9 bases at J, with 12 bases between. This CDR3 spans 12 amino acids. Germline assignment: CDR1 SQVTM and CDR2 ANQGSEA. CDR3 nucleotides: TGCAGCGTTGAGAGGGGAAGCGGCATTCAGTACTTC. Translating it yields CSVERGSGIQYF.

The chain carries TRBV7-8 and TRBJ1-1; the D is unclear. The V and J ends lost 1 base and 3 bases respectively, with 12 bases between them. The germline CDR1 and CDR2 sequences are SGHVS and FQNEAQ. The CDR3 extends over 15 amino acids. The CDR3 DNA reads TGTGCCAGCAGCTTAGTGGTACGGCAGGACACTGAAGCTTTCTTT. Translated: CASSLVVRQDTEAFF.

The chain recombines TRBV7-2 with TRBJ2-5; 10 bases align to TRBD2. Trimming took 5 bases from V and 5 from J; bases not matched to a gene: 11. The CDR3 sequence is 16 residues long. Germline CDR1 is SGHTA and CDR2 is FQGNSA. This CDR3 is CASSPGTSAGRETQYF. CDR3 sequence (DNA): TGTGCCAGCAGCCCGGGGACTAGCGCGGGCAGGGAGACCCAGTACTTC. The full variable domain, with the rest looked up from reference TRBV7-2 and TRBJ2-5, is GAGVSQSPSNKVTEKGKDVELRCDPISGHTALYWYRQSLGQGLEFLIYFQGNSAPDKSGLPSDRFSAERTGGSVSTLTIQRTQQEDSAVYLCASSPGTSAGRETQYFGPGTRLLVL.

The gene calls are TRBV3-1 and TRBJ2-2; 7 nucleotides match TRBD2. J gave up 5 bases and V 2 bases, and 17 bases lay outside the gene matches. Looked up from germline, CDR1 is LGHDT and CDR2 is YNNKEL (reference sequence). CDR3 length: 19 residues. The CDR3 coding sequence is TGTGCCAGCAGCCAACTCCTTTTAGCCCTAGCGGCCGGGACCGGGGAGCTGTTTTTT. This codes for CASSQLLLALAAGTGELFF.

CDR3 sequence (DNA): TGTGCCAGCAGCTCAGGACAAGGGAATTCACCCCTCCACTTT. Residues: CASSSGQGNSPLHF. The chain combines TRBV7-9 with TRBJ1-6, with D possibly TRBD1 on 5 matching bases. Germline CDR1 reads SEHNR; CDR2 reads FQNEAQ (reference sequence). This CDR3 is 14 amino acids long. Trimming shortened V by 4 bases and J by 7 bases, and 11 bases separated the two germline ends.

In DNA form, the CDR3 reads TGTGCCAGCAGCGCTTCAGAGACCCAGTACTTC. It encodes CASSASETQYF. The chain combines TRBV11-2 with TRBJ2-5; D gene ambiguous. CDR3 size: 11 residues. The V gene's germline CDR1 is SGHAT and CDR2 FQNNGV. Trimming removed 5 bases at V and 4 bases at J, with 5 bases between.

CDR3 sequence (DNA): TGTGCCAGCAGTTTCATAGCGGGAGAGACCCAGTACTTC. Protein: CASSFIAGETQYF. The genes are TRBV12-3 or TRBV12-4 and TRBJ2-5, with 7 bases that match TRBD2. This CDR3 has 13 amino acids. V lost 3 bases and J lost 4; bases outside the gene matches: 2.

J is TRBJ2-7 and V is TRBV7-6; 10 bases match TRBD1. The CDR3 extends over 14 amino acids. The trim removed 5 bases at V and 2 bases at J, leaving 3 bases unmatched. Per the germline V gene, CDR1 is SGHVS and CDR2 is FNYEAQ. The CDR3, as DNA: TGTGCCAGCAGCCGGACAGGGGGGACCTACGAGCAGTACTTC. This sequence encodes CASSRTGGTYEQYF.

The chain uses TRBV6-1 and TRBJ1-2; 10 bases are a match to TRBD1. Germline values: CDR1 MNHNS, CDR2 SASEGT. Trimming cost V 3 bases and J 3 bases; bases outside gene matches: 4. The CDR3 spans 15 residues. The DNA of the CDR3 is TGTGCCAGCAGTGACTGGACAGGGGGTTACTATGGCTACACCTTC. Its protein product is CASSDWTGGYYGYTF.

The V call is TRBV9, the J call TRBJ1-2; D is ambiguous. The CDR3 covers 15 residues. Germline V gene lookup returns CDR1 SGDLS and CDR2 YYNGEE. Trimming cost V 1 base and J 4 bases, with 14 bases left between them. The CDR3 loop is CASSVSLGLGYGYTF. The CDR3 DNA reads as TGTGCCAGCAGCGTAAGTCTAGGGTTAGGCTATGGCTACACCTTC.

The chain carries TRBV15 and TRBJ1-5; the D is unclear. Trimming took off 3 bases at V and 7 bases at J, with 16 bases between the two ends. This CDR3 has 15 residues. Germline CDR1 is LNHNV and CDR2 is YYDKDF (reference sequence). CDR3 residues: CATSSSDLAVQPQHF. CDR3 bases: TGTGCCACCAGCAGCTCTGATCTGGCGGTGCAGCCCCAGCATTTT. The complete variable domain, with remaining parts taken from reference TRBV15 and TRBJ1-5, reads DAMVIQNPRYQVTQFGKPVTLSCSQTLNHNVMYWYQQKSSQAPKLLFHYYDKDFNNEADTPDNFQSRRPNTSFCFLDIRSPGLGDTAMYLCATSSSDLAVQPQHFGDGTRLSIL.

The CDR3 sequence is CSVARNAYEQYF. CDR3 nucleotide sequence: TGCAGCGTTGCGCGGAATGCCTACGAGCAGTACTTC. The chain employs TRBV29-1 and TRBJ2-7, with no clear D. The CDR3 extends over 12 amino acids. Trimming took 4 bases from V and 2 from J, leaving 9 bases between them. Germline-derived CDR1 and CDR2 are SQVTM and ANQGSEA.

The chain joins TRBV14 to TRBJ2-7; tentative D call: TRBD2 (6 bases). Germline CDR1 SGHDN, CDR2 FVKESK. Deletions cut 5 bases from V and 3 bases from J, with 14 bases between. This CDR3 region has 14 residues. CDR3: CASSSRRTIYEQYF. As DNA, the CDR3 is TGTGCCAGCAGCTCTCGACGGACTATCTACGAGCAGTACTTC.

The chain uses TRBV12-3 or TRBV12-4 and TRBJ1-2; possible D gene TRBD1, 5 bases. This CDR3 has 13 amino acids. Trimming stripped 6 bases from V and 4 bases from J, with 12 bases between. The CDR3 sequence is CASSFRVSYGYTF. CDR3 DNA: TGTGCCAGCAGCTTCAGGGTTTCCTATGGCTACACCTTC.

This clonotype was detected only once. J is TRBJ2-3 and V is TRBV12-3 or TRBV12-4, with 10 bases matching TRBD2. The CDR3 runs 16 residues. V gave up 7 bases and J gave up 0 bases; unmatched junction bases: 7. CDR3 coding DNA: TGTGCCAGCATAAGCGGGAGGGCCAGTAGCACAGATACGCAGTATTTT. Translating it yields CASISGRASSTDTQYF.

This clonotype has only one observation. The chain joins TRBV29-1 to TRBJ2-7; 8 bases agree with TRBD2. The junction had 2 bases not matched to a gene; V was cut back by 2 bases and J by 5 bases. CDR1 SQVTM and CDR2 ANQGSEA come from the germline V gene. The CDR3 extends over 12 amino acids. The CDR3 coding sequence is TGCAGCGTTGAAAGCGGGGGCCACGAGCAGTACTTC. Translated, it gives CSVESGGHEQYF.

The chain couples TRBV11-2 to TRBJ2-3, with 10 positions matching TRBD2. The V gene end was trimmed by 5 bases and the J gene end by 2 bases; junction bases not matched to a gene: 13. Germline assignment: CDR1 SGHAT and CDR2 FQNNGV. The CDR3 has 18 residues. The CDR3, as DNA: TGTGCCAGCAGCAAAACACACGTTAGCGGGAGGTACACAGATACGCAGTATTTT. Its protein product is CASSKTHVSGRYTDTQYF.

The CDR3 DNA follows: TGTGCCAGCAGCCACACTGGGACGATCGGGAATGAAAAACTGTTTTTT. Translating gives CASSHTGTIGNEKLFF. V usage is TRBV11-1 and J usage is TRBJ1-4; TRBD1 is a possible D gene (5 bases). The CDR3 totals 16 residues. The V gene lost 5 bases and the J gene lost 5 bases, with 18 bases spanning the gap. Germline loops: CDR1 SGHAT, CDR2 FQDESV (reference sequence).

The V call is TRBV12-3 or TRBV12-4, the J call TRBJ1-5, with 7 bases identical to TRBD1. The CDR3 covers 13 residues. V shed 6 bases, J shed 4 bases, and the junction held 3 bases outside the gene matches. The CDR3, as DNA: TGTGCCAGCAGGGGACAGCCGAATCAGCCCCAGCATTTT. This gives the protein CASRGQPNQPQHF.